This TCR beta chain is drawn from a study of regulatory T cells in long-lasting Graves disease. Points from the study as a whole: Whereas 966 public clonotypes were shared by new patients, persistent patients shared more, at roughly 3,000.

For this clonotype: Its cognate antigen is unknown.

Libraries of TCR beta came from iRepertoire HTBI primers plus Arm-PCR of CDR3 regions. Each CDR3 protein gets one entry after TCRdb re-called the multiplex PCR reads with MiXCR. This table has 300,000 to 500,000 distinct CDR3 sequences, around 21% appearing once. Time point given: persistent/refractory GD, antithyroid drugs over 5 years with positive TRAb. After RNA was extracted from PBMCs, the TCR library was made from it. Guidelines of the American Thyroid Association were used to diagnose Graves' disease. With 1 base removed from V and 3 bases from J, the gap between germline ends came to 9 bases. Germline CDR1 reads SGHDN; CDR2 reads FVKESK. CDR3 size: 15 residues.

The chain combines TRBV14 with TRBJ2-2; D not certain. The TCR was taken from a female donor with Graves disease. This specimen consisted of peripheral blood mononuclear cells (PBMCs), obtained when the disease was refractory, from a patient treated with antithyroid drugs. This CDR3 is CASSQVSTHTGELFF. In nucleotides, the CDR3 is TGTGCCAGCAGCCAAGTTAGCACCCACACCGGGGAGCTGTTTTTT. Complete variable domain (other parts from reference TRBV14 and TRBJ2-2): EAGVTQFPSHSVIEKGQTVTLRCDPISGHDNLYWYRRVMGKEIKFLLHFVKESKQDESGMPNNRFLAERTGGTYSTLKVQPAELEDSGVYFCASSQVSTHTGELFFGEGSRLTVL.